Presented here are 23 T cell receptor beta chains from one specimen sequenced in a study of cytomegalovirus exposure and HLA in healthy donors. The PCR contained 60 Vbeta and 13 Jbeta primers. Assay: immunoSEQ multiplex PCR; the TCRdb copy retains only in-frame clones and omits some. The table shows around 150,000 clones, with 79% occurring only once. Input material: PBMCs. The source of these receptors is a middle-aged man in good health and CMV-seropositive.

The rearrangement uses TRBV2 and TRBJ1-6; D not resolved. The CDR3 contains 15 residues. V was trimmed by 6 bases and J by 8 bases, leaving 17 bases between them. The germline V gene has CDR1 SNHLY and CDR2 FYNNEI. The DNA for the CDR3 is TGTGCCAGCAGCGTTGGTCCCCCTCCGGATTCACCCCTCCACTTT. It yields the protein CASSVGPPPDSPLHF.

The CDR3 sequence: CASSVGGSSNYGYTF. The CDR3 coding sequence is TGTGCCAGCAGCGTAGGGGGCAGCTCTAACTATGGCTACACCTTC. The chain carries TRBV9 and TRBJ1-2; weak D call: TRBD1 (5 bases). Trimming stripped 0 bases from V and 0 bases from J, with 9 bases between. There are 15 residues in the CDR3. Looked up from germline, CDR1 is SGDLS and CDR2 is YYNGEE.

The V and J genes are TRBV5-4 and TRBJ2-7; TRBD2 agrees at 7 bases. J was trimmed by 3 bases and V by 4 bases; bases with no gene match: 7. The CDR3 length is 14 residues. Germline V CDR1 and CDR2: SGHNT, YYREEE (reference sequence). DNA for the CDR3: TGTGCCAGCAGCGGGAGGGGATCCTACTACGAGCAGTACTTC. Residues: CASSGRGSYYEQYF.

This clone was picked up a small number of times. V is TRBV25-1 and J is TRBJ1-4, with D possibly TRBD1 on 5 matching bases. Trimming took off 7 bases at V and 8 bases at J, with 23 bases between the two ends. CDR3 length equals 16 residues. Germline V lookup: CDR1 MGHDK, CDR2 SYGVNS. The CDR3 DNA reads as TGTGCCAGCATGGGGACCCGAGCGGGGGATTCAGAAAAACTGTTTTTT. This sequence encodes CASMGTRAGDSEKLFF.

The chain joins TRBV11-2 to TRBJ1-5; D not resolved. The germline V and J ends were trimmed by 1 base and 5 bases, with 6 bases remaining between them. CDR1 and CDR2 (germline): SGHAT, FQNNGV. This CDR3 spans 13 amino acids. CDR3 coding DNA: TGTGCCAGCAGCTTAGCCCCCTATCAGCCCCAGCATTTT. This gives the protein CASSLAPYQPQHF.

This chain uses TRBV6-1 with TRBJ1-5, with no clear D. V was shortened by 8 bases and J by 0 bases, with 8 bases between the two germline ends. The CDR3 spans 13 residues. The V gene's germline CDR1 is MNHNS and CDR2 SASEGT. Written as DNA, the CDR3 is TGTGCCAGCCAGGTATATAGCAATCAGCCCCAGCATTTT. Its translation: CASQVYSNQPQHF.

The chain couples TRBV28 to TRBJ1-4; D is unresolved. Germline-derived CDR1 and CDR2 are MDHEN and SYDVKM. The V gene lost 5 bases and the J gene lost 3 bases, with 10 bases spanning the gap. The CDR3 runs 14 residues. CDR3 DNA sequence: TGTGCCAGCAGTCGAACCGGGGCTAATGAAAAACTGTTTTTT. Protein sequence: CASSRTGANEKLFF.

The rearrangement links TRBV4-1 to TRBJ2-5; D is ambiguous. Trimming removed 4 bases from V and 0 bases from J, with 18 bases in between. Germline CDR1 reads MGHRA; CDR2 reads YSYEKL. This CDR3 is 17 amino acids long. CDR3 nucleotides: TGCGCCAGCAGCCTCAAACAAGCTCCGGCGGACCAAGAGACCCAGTACTTC. This translates into CASSLKQAPADQETQYF.

The V and J genes are TRBV5-6 and TRBJ1-6, with 9 positions matching TRBD1. The V and J ends lost 2 bases and 7 bases, in that order; junction bases with no gene match: 1. The CDR3 covers 14 residues. Germline loops: CDR1 SGHDT, CDR2 YYEEEE. The CDR3 spells CASSLGQGNSPLHF. CDR3 in DNA: TGTGCCAGCAGCTTAGGACAGGGGAATTCACCCCTCCACTTT.

As concerns this clone: Other DNA variants within this sample encode the same CDR3. The V call is TRBV28, the J call TRBJ2-2; D possibly corresponds to TRBD2 (6 bases). The CDR3 runs to 14 residues. Germline V lookup: CDR1 MDHEN, CDR2 SYDVKM. The V end lost 3 bases, the J end lost 3 bases, and 8 bases lay between the germline ends. Here the CDR3 reads CASSLWGDTGELFF. The DNA for the CDR3 is TGTGCCAGCAGTTTGTGGGGGGACACCGGGGAGCTGTTTTTT.

This clone was recorded at least ten times. A much more abundant neighbour one base away suggests this may be a read error. This rearrangement joins TRBV7-6 to TRBJ1-5; D is perhaps TRBD1 (5 bases). The CDR3 runs to 12 residues. CDR1 SGHVS and CDR2 FNYEAQ come from the germline V gene. V lost 7 bases, J lost 6 bases, and 10 bases lay in between. CDR3 in amino acids: CASTGGSQPQHF. The DNA for the CDR3 is TGTGCCAGCACCGGGGGAAGTCAGCCCCAGCATTTT.

The chain carries TRBV10-3 and TRBJ2-5, with 7 positions matching TRBD1. The CDR3 is 14 residues long. Germline CDR1 reads ENHRY; CDR2 reads SYGVKD. V shed 2 bases and J 1 base; nucleotides not matched to a gene: 1. The CDR3 reads CAISERQGQETQYF. CDR3 DNA sequence: TGTGCCATCAGTGAGCGACAGGGCCAAGAGACCCAGTACTTC.

This clone was counted a few times. V is TRBV5-1 and J is TRBJ2-1, with 7 nucleotides matching TRBD2. Germline CDR1 and CDR2: SGHRS and YFSETQ. CDR3 length: 19 residues. Losses at the gene ends were 0 bases for V and 0 bases for J; bases not matched to a gene: 12. CDR3 protein: CASSLDFGLAASSYNEQFF. Here the CDR3 DNA reads TGCGCCAGCAGCTTGGATTTTGGGCTAGCGGCTAGCTCCTACAATGAGCAGTTCTTC. The complete variable domain, with remaining parts taken from reference TRBV5-1 and TRBJ2-1, reads KAGVTQTPRYLIKTRGQQVTLSCSPISGHRSVSWYQQTPGQGLQFLFEYFSETQRNKGNFPGRFSGRQFSNSRSEMNVSTLELGDSALYLCASSLDFGLAASSYNEQFFGPGTRLTVL.

This chain links TRBV28 with TRBJ2-7; D is perhaps TRBD2 (6 bases). This CDR3 contains 16 residues. V lost 4 bases to trimming and J lost 2 bases, with 18 bases between them. Germline CDR1 is MDHEN and CDR2 is SYDVKM. The CDR3 protein is CASSSRGAGLPYEQYF. CDR3 DNA sequence: TGTGCCAGCAGTTCTCGAGGGGCGGGGTTACCCTACGAGCAGTACTTC.

This chain connects TRBV28 to TRBJ2-7, with TRBD2 matching over 14 bases. The CDR3 has 16 amino acids. Germline values: CDR1 MDHEN, CDR2 SYDVKM. V lost 4 bases and J lost 4; bases outside the gene matches: 6. CDR3 DNA: TGTGCCAGCAGTTACGGGACTAGCGGGAGCAAGTACGAGCAGTACTTC. This translates into CASSYGTSGSKYEQYF.

The CDR3 loop is CASSPPGGSSDTQYF. CDR3 in DNA: TGTGCCAGCAGCCCCCCCGGCGGGAGTTCAGATACGCAGTATTTT. The gene calls are TRBV5-4 and TRBJ2-3; 7 nucleotides agree with TRBD2. Germline V gene data show CDR1 as SGHNT and CDR2 as YYREEE (reference sequence). The junction had 9 bases not matched to a gene; V was cut back by 4 bases and J by 4 bases. This CDR3 comprises 15 residues.

The chain carries TRBV19 and TRBJ2-1; 9 nucleotides align to TRBD2. CDR3 length: 15 amino acids. The germline V gene encodes CDR1 LNHDA and CDR2 SQIVND (reference sequence). V was clipped by 3 bases and J by 6 bases; unmatched bases: 6. The CDR3: CASSIGAGGFNEQFF. In DNA form, the CDR3 reads TGTGCCAGTAGTATCGGAGCGGGAGGTTTCAATGAGCAGTTCTTC.

V and J are TRBV27 and TRBJ2-3, with 15 bases fitting TRBD2. This CDR3 spans 19 amino acids. Trimming cost V 0 bases and J 1 base; bases outside gene matches: 5. Germline V gene sequence: CDR1 MNHEY, CDR2 SMNVEV (reference sequence). The CDR3, as DNA: TGTGCCAGCAGTTTATCAGGACTAGCGGGAGGGGTCGGCACAGATACGCAGTATTTT. Amino acid sequence: CASSLSGLAGGVGTDTQYF.

V is TRBV2 and J is TRBJ2-1; no firm D call. Trimming removed 6 bases from V and 6 bases from J, with 9 bases in between. The CDR3 spans 12 residues. CDR1 is SNHLY and CDR2 is FYNNEI in the germline V gene. DNA for the CDR3: TGTGCCAGCAGCGATGACACCAATGAGCAGTTCTTC. It yields the protein CASSDDTNEQFF.

The chain combines TRBV2 with TRBJ2-1; D gene uncertain. CDR3 size: 15 residues. V lost 5 bases, J lost 9 bases, and 20 bases lay in between. Germline values: CDR1 SNHLY, CDR2 FYNNEI. The CDR3: CASSQLSEPAREQFF. As DNA, the CDR3 is TGTGCCAGCAGTCAATTGTCTGAGCCCGCCCGTGAGCAGTTCTTC. The whole variable domain, filled in from reference TRBV2 and TRBJ2-1, reads EPEVTQTPSHQVTQMGQEVILRCVPISNHLYFYWYRQILGQKVEFLVSFYNNEISEKSEIFDDQFSVERPDGSNFTLKIRSTKLEDSAMYFCASSQLSEPAREQFFGPGTRLTVL.

J is TRBJ1-4 and V is TRBV27, with 9 nucleotides matching TRBD1. Germline trimming cut 5 bases from V and 8 bases from J; bases unmatched to any gene: 6. This CDR3 region has 14 residues. Germline lookup yields CDR1 MNHEY and CDR2 SMNVEV (reference sequence). In DNA, the CDR3 is TGTGCCAGCAGTAAGGACAGGGGATCCGAAAAACTGTTTTTT. Translation: CASSKDRGSEKLFF. Full variable domain (missing parts from reference TRBV27 and TRBJ1-4): EAQVTQNPRYLITVTGKKLTVTCSQNMNHEYMSWYRQDPGLGLRQIYYSMNVEVTDKGDVPEGYKVSRKEKRNFPLILESPSPNQTSLYFCASSKDRGSEKLFFGSGTQLSVL.

This clone was counted once. The rearrangement uses TRBV7-2 and TRBJ1-2; D is perhaps TRBD1 (5 bases). Germline V CDR1 and CDR2: SGHTA, FQGNSA. This CDR3 has 15 residues. The V and J ends lost 1 base and 2 bases respectively, with 11 bases between them. The CDR3 protein is CASSLDRPTNYGYTF. CDR3 bases: TGTGCCAGCAGCTTAGACAGGCCGACGAACTATGGCTACACCTTC. Using reference TRBV7-2 and TRBJ1-2 for the parts outside the CDR3, the full variable domain is GAGVSQSPSNKVTEKGKDVELRCDPISGHTALYWYRQSLGQGLEFLIYFQGNSAPDKSGLPSDRFSAERTGGSVSTLTIQRTQQEDSAVYLCASSLDRPTNYGYTFGSGTRLTVV.

The chain couples TRBV7-2 to TRBJ2-6; D is perhaps TRBD2 (6 bases). The CDR3 spans 15 residues. The germline V gene encodes CDR1 SGHTA and CDR2 FQGNSA. Trimming cost V 6 bases and J 0 bases, with 9 bases left between them. The CDR3 region is CASSPGGSGANVLTF. The CDR3 coding sequence is TGTGCCAGCAGTCCCGGGGGCTCTGGGGCCAACGTCCTGACTTTC.